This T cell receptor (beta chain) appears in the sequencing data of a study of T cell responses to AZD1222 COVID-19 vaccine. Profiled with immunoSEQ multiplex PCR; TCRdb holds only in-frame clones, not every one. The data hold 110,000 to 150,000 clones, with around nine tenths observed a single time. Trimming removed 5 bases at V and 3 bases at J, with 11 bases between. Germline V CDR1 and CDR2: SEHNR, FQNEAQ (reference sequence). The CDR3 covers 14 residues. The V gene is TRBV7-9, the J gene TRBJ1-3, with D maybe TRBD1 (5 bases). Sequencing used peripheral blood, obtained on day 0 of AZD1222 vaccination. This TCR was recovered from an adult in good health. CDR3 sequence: CASSLAGVGNTIYF. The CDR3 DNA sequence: TGTGCCAGCAGCCTGGCGGGGGTTGGAAACACCATATATTTT.